This T cell receptor beta chain was found in a study of T cell responses to AZD1222 COVID-19 vaccine. Study-level information: Researchers grouped second doses given at about 4 or about 12 weeks into one pool. Study results and caveats: Close to half of all spike-specific TCRs reportedly target regions of the variants that are unmutated. Donors, mostly white British, included more females; clonal diversity was possibly underestimated.

Data came from immunoSEQ multiplex PCR; TCRdb stores just in-frame clones and leaves some out. The sample shows over 120,000 clones, 80% to 90% of them seen only once. Of note for this clone: No antigen is known for it.

The specimen comprised peripheral blood, sampled on day 0 of AZD1222 vaccination. This clonotype was sampled from an adult in good health.

For the CDR3, the DNA is TGTGCCAGCAGCCAATTAAAGACTAGCGGGAGTATGAATGAGCAGTTCTTC. The encoded protein is CASSQLKTSGSMNEQFF. The V and J genes are TRBV14 and TRBJ2-1; 12 nucleotides match TRBD2. V lost 2 bases to trimming and J lost 7 bases; unmatched junction nucleotides: 9. CDR3 length: 17 residues. Germline assignment: CDR1 SGHDN and CDR2 FVKESK.